The entry below describes one T cell receptor (beta chain). The antigen is undetermined. Trimming removed 6 bases from V and 7 bases from J; junction bases left unmatched: 8. Germline-derived CDR1 and CDR2 are ENHRY and SYGVKD. The CDR3 spans 13 residues. The sample belongs to a study of T cell responses to AZD1222 COVID-19 vaccine. Study results and caveats: The span of vaccine-associated CD4 TCRs extended across spike, with dominance at 160-218 and 743-854. Per reports, nearly half of all spike-specific TCRs target regions that are unmutated in variants. Repertoires were collected only later (after the peak T cell response had occurred). The donors showed a predominance of white British ancestry and of females, with possible underestimation of clonal diversity.

Clones were read by immunoSEQ multiplex PCR, and TCRdb kept only the in-frame ones, dropping some. This table has 140,000 to 150,000 clones, about nine tenths appearing once. The clonotype was recovered from an adult who received the AZD1222 COVID-19 vaccine. J is TRBJ2-7 and V is TRBV10-3; 8 bases line up with TRBD2. The sequenced sample was peripheral blood, obtained 28 days after the second AZD1222 dose. The DNA of the CDR3 is TGTGCCATCAGCGGGGGACTAGGCGGGGAGCAGTACTTC. It is translated as CAISGGLGGEQYF.